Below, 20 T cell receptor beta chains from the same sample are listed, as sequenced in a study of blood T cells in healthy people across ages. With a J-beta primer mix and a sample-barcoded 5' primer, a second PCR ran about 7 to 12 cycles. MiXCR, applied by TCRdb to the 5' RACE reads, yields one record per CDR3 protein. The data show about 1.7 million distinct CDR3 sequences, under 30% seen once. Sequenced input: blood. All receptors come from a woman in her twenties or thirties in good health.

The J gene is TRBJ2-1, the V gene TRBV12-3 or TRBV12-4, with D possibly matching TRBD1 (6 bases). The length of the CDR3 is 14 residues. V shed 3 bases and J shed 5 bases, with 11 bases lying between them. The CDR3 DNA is TGTGCCAGCAGTTTGGACAGTACCGACAATGAGCAGTTCTTC. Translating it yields CASSLDSTDNEQFF.

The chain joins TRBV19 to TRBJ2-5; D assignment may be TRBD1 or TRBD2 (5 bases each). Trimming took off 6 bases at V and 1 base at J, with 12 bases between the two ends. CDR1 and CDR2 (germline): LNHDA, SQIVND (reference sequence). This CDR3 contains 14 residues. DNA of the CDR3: TGTGCCAGTAGCGCGCACGGGGCCCAAGAGACCCAGTACTTC. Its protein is CASSAHGAQETQYF.

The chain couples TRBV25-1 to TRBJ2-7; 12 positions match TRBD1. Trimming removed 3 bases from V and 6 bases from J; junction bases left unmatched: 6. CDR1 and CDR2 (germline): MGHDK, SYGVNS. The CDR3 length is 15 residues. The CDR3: CASSDSGQGAPEQYF. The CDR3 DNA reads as TGTGCCAGCAGTGACTCGGGACAGGGGGCTCCCGAGCAGTACTTC.

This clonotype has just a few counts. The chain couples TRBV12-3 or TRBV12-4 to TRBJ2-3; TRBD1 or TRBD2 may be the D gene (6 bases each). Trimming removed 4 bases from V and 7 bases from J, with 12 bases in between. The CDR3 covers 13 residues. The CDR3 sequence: CASSSKGGHTQYF. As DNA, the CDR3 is TGTGCCAGCAGTTCGAAGGGGGGACATACGCAGTATTTT.

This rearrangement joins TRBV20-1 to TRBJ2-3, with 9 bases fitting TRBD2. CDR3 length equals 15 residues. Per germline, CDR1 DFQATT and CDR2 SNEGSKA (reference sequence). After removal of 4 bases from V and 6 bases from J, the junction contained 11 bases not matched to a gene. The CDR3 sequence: CSATRGSGSVDTQYF. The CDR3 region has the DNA TGCAGTGCTACCCGGGGTAGCGGGAGTGTGGATACGCAGTATTTT.

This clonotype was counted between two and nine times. The CDR3 DNA reads as TGTGCCAGCAGTTGGACACCCAATCAGCCCCAGCATTTT. Protein sequence: CASSWTPNQPQHF. J is TRBJ1-5 and V is TRBV12-3 or TRBV12-4, with a tentative D call TRBD1 (5 bases). This CDR3 contains 13 residues. With 4 bases removed from V and 3 bases from J, the gap between germline ends came to 7 bases.

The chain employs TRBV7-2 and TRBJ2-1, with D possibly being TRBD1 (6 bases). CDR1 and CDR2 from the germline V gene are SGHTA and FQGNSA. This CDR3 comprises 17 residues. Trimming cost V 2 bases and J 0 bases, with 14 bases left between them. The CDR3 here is CASSLIGQSSSYNEQFF. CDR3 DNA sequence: TGTGCCAGCAGCTTAATCGGACAGAGCAGCTCCTACAATGAGCAGTTCTTC.

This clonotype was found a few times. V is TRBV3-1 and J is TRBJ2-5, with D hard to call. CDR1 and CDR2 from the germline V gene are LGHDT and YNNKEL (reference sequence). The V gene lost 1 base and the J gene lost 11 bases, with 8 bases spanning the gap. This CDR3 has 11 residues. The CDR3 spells CASSQAVAQYF. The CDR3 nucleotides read TGTGCCAGCAGCCAAGCAGTCGCGCAGTACTTC.

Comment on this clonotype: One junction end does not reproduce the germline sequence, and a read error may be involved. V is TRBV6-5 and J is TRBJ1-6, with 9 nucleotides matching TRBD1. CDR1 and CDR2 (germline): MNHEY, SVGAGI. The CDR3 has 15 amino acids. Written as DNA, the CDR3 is TGTGTCAGCAGTTACACACAGGGGGCGAGCTCACCCCTCCACTTT. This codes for CVSSYTQGASSPLHF.

The CDR3 nucleotides read TGTGCCAGCAGCTTCGAGGGGGGAACTAGGGGTGAGCAGTTCTTC. This sequence encodes CASSFEGGTRGEQFF. The rearrangement joins TRBV6-4 to TRBJ2-1; perhaps D is TRBD1 or TRBD2 (6 bases each). Germline CDR1 MRHNA, CDR2 SNTAGT. The CDR3 has 15 amino acids. The ends were cut back, 6 bases at V and 9 bases at J, with 21 bases in the middle.

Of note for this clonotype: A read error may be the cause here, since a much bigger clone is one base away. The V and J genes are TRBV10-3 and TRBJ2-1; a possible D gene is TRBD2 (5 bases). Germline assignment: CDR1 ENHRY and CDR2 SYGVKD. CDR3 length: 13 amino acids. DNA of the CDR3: TGTGCCATCTCCAGCGGCGGCTTTAATGGGCAGTTCTTC. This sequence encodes CAISSGGFNGQFF.

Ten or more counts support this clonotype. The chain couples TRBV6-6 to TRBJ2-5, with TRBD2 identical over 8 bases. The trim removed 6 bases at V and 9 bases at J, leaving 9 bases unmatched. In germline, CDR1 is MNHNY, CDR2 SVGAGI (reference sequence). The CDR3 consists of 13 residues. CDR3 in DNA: TGTGCCAGCAGCACCGGGACTAGAATCCCCCAGTACTTC. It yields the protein CASSTGTRIPQYF.

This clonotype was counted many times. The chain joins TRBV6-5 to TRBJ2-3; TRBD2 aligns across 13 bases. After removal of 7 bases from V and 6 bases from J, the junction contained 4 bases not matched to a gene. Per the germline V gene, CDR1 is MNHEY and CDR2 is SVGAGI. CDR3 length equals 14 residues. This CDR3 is CASNPGLAGDTQYF. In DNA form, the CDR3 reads TGTGCCAGCAACCCGGGACTAGCGGGGGATACGCAGTATTTT.

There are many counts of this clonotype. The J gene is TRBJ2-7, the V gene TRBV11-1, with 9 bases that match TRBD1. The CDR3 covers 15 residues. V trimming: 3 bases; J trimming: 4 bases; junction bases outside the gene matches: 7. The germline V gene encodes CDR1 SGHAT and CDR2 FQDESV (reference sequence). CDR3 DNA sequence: TGTGCCAGCAGCTTCAGTAGCGGACAGGGGTACGAGCAGTACTTC. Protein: CASSFSSGQGYEQYF.

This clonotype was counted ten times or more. This chain's CDR3 is CASSSRQVGSYEQYF. The CDR3 bases are TGTGCCAGCAGTTCTCGACAGGTGGGCTCCTACGAGCAGTACTTC. The chain has TRBV28 and TRBJ2-7; D is perhaps TRBD1 (6 bases). CDR3 length: 15 residues. The ends were cut back, 4 bases at V and 0 bases at J, with 13 bases in the middle. CDR1 MDHEN and CDR2 SYDVKM come from the germline V gene. The full variable domain, rest sourced from reference TRBV28 and TRBJ2-7, is DVKVTQSSRYLVKRTGEKVFLECVQDMDHENMFWYRQDPGLGLRLIYFSYDVKMKEKGDIPEGYSVSREKKERFSLILESASTNQTSMYLCASSSRQVGSYEQYFGPGTRLTVT.

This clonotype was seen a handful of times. This CDR3 reads CASGLVLGPAGGFSTDTQYF. The CDR3 DNA is TGTGCTAGTGGTTTGGTACTTGGGCCTGCGGGGGGCTTTAGCACAGATACGCAGTATTTT. The rearrangement joins TRBV12-5 to TRBJ2-3; TRBD2 matches at 8 bases. CDR3 length equals 20 residues. V dropped 0 bases and J dropped 0; count of bases not matched to a gene: 14. Looked up from germline, CDR1 is LGHNT and CDR2 is FRNRAP.

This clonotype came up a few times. The CDR3 region has the DNA TGTGCCTGGAGTGTCTCAGCAGCCGGGGAGCTGTTTTTT. Protein product: CAWSVSAAGELFF. J is TRBJ2-2 and V is TRBV30; D gene uncertain. The germline V and J ends were trimmed by 0 bases and 6 bases, with 8 bases remaining between them. CDR1 and CDR2 (germline): GTSNPN, SVGIG (reference sequence). This CDR3 has 13 residues.

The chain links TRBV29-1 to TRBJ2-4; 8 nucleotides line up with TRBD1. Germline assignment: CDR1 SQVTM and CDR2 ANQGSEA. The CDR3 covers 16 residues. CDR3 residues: CSVYVRTGTFSYGQYF. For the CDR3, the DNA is TGCAGTGTTTATGTTCGGACAGGGACCTTCTCCTACGGGCAGTACTTC. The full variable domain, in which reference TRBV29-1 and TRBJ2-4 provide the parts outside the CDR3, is SAVISQKPSRDICQRGTSLTIQCQVDSQVTMMFWYRQQPGQSLTLIATANQGSEATYESGFVIDKFPISRPNLTFSTLTVSNMSPEDSSIYLCSVYVRTGTFSYGQYFGAGTRLSVL.

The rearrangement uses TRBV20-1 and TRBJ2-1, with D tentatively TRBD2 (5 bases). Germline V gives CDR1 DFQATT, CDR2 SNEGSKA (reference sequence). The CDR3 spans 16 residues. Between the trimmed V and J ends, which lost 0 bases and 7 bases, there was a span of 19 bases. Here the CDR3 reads CSARDPRGSLGNEQFF. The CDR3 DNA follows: TGCAGTGCTAGAGACCCGAGAGGGAGCCTAGGTAATGAGCAGTTCTTC.

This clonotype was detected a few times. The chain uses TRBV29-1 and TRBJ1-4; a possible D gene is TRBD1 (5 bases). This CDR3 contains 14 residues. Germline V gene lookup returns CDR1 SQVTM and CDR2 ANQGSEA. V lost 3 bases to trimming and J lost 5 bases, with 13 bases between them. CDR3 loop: CSVDVPGGNEKLFF. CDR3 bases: TGCAGCGTTGATGTTCCCGGGGGAAATGAAAAACTGTTTTTT. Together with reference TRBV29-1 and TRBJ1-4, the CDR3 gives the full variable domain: SAVISQKPSRDICQRGTSLTIQCQVDSQVTMMFWYRQQPGQSLTLIATANQGSEATYESGFVIDKFPISRPNLTFSTLTVSNMSPEDSSIYLCSVDVPGGNEKLFFGSGTQLSVL.